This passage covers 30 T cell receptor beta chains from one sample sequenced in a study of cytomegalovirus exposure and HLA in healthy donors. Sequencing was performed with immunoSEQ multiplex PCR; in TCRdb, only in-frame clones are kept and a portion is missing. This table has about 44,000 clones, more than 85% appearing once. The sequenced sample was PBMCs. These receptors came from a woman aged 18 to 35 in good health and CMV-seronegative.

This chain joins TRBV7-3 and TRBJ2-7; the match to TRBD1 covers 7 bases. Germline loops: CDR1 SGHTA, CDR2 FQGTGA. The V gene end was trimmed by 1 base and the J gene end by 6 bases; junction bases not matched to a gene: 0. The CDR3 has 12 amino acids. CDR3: CASSLNRGEQYF. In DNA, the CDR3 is TGTGCCAGCAGCTTAAACAGGGGCGAGCAGTACTTC.

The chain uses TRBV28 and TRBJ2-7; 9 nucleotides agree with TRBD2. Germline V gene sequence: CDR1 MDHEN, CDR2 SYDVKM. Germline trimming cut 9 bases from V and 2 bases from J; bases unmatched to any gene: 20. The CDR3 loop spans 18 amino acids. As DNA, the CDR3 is TGTGCCAGTACCTTGGGGGCGCGCTTAGCGGGAGCCCCCTACGAGCAGTACTTC. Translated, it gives CASTLGARLAGAPYEQYF.

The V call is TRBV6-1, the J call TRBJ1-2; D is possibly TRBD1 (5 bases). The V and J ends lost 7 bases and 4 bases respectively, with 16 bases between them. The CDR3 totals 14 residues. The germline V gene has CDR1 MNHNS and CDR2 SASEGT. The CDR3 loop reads CASIRAVLGYGYTF. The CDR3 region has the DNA TGTGCCAGCATCAGGGCAGTCCTGGGCTATGGCTACACCTTC.

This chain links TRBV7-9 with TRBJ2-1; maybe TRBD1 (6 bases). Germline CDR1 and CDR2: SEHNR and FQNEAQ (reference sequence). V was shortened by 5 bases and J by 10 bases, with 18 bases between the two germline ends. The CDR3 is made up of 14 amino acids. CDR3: CASSPKSQGSEQFF. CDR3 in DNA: TGTGCCAGCAGCCCGAAAAGCCAGGGGAGCGAGCAGTTCTTC.

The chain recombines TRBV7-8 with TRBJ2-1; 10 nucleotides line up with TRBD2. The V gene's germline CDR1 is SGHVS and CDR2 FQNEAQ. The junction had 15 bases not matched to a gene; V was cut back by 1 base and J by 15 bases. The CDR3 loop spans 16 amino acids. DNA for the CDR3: TGTGCCAGCAGCTTAGAGGCTGGATGGGCTAGCGGGAGACTGTTCTTC. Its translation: CASSLEAGWASGRLFF. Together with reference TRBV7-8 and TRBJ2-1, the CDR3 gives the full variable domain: GAGVSQSPRYKVAKRGQDVALRCDPISGHVSLFWYQQALGQGPEFLTYFQNEAQLDKSGLPSDRFFAERPEGSVSTLKIQRTQQEDSAVYLCASSLEAGWASGRLFFGPGTRLTVL.

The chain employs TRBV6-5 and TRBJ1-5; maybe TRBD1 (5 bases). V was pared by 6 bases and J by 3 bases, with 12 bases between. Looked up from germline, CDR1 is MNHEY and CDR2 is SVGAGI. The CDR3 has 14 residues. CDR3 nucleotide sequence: TGTGCCAGCAGCAGAGACAGCAACAATCAGCCCCAGCATTTT. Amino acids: CASSRDSNNQPQHF.

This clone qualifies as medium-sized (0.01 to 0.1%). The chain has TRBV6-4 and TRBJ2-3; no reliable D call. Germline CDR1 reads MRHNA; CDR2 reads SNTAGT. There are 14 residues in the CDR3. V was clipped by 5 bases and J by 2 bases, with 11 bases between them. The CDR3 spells CASSQGQDTDTQYF. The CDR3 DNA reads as TGTGCCAGCAGTCAAGGCCAGGACACAGATACGCAGTATTTT.

The DNA of the CDR3 is TGTGCCAGCTCACCACTAAAGGGGGCTCGGGCCAACGTCCTGACTTTC. Encoded protein: CASSPLKGARANVLTF. The chain has TRBV18 and TRBJ2-6; 7 bases map to TRBD1. The CDR3 is 16 residues long. Unmatched junction bases numbered 5, after V lost 1 base and J lost 5 bases. Per the germline V gene, CDR1 is KGHSH and CDR2 is LQKENI.

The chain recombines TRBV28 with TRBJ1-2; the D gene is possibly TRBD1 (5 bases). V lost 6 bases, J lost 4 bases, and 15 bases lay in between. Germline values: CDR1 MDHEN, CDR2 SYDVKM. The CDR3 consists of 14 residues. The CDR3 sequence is CASSVGGASYGYTF. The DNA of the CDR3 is TGTGCCAGCAGCGTAGGAGGGGCTAGCTATGGCTACACCTTC.

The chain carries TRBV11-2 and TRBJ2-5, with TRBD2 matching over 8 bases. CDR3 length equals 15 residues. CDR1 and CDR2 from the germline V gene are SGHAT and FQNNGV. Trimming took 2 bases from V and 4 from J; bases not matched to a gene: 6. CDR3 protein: CASSLPGSGRETQYF. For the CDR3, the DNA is TGTGCCAGCAGCTTACCTGGCAGCGGGAGAGAGACCCAGTACTTC.

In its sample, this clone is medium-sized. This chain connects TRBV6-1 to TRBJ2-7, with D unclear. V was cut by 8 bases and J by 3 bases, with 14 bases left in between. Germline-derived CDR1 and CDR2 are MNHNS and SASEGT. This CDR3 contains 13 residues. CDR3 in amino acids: CASEYSESYEQYF. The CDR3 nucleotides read TGTGCCAGCGAGTATTCGGAGAGCTACGAGCAGTACTTC.

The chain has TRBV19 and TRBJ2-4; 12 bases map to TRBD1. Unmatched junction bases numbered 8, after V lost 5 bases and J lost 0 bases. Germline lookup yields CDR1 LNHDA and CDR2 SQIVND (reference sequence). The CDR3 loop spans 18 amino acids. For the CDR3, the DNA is TGTGCCAGTAGTGAACGGGACAGGGGGCCTTTAGCCAAAAACATTCAGTACTTC. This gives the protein CASSERDRGPLAKNIQYF.

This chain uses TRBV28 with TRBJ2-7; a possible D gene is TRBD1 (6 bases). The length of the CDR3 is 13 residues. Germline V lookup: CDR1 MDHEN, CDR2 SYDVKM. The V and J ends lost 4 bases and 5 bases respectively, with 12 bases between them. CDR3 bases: TGTGCCAGCAGTTCCGCTAACAGGGACGAGCAGTACTTC. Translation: CASSSANRDEQYF.

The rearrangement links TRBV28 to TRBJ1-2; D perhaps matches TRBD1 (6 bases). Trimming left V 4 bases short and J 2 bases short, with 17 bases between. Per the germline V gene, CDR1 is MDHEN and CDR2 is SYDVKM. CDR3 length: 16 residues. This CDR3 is CASSSVGTQQNYGYTF. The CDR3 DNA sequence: TGTGCCAGCAGTTCCGTCGGGACACAACAGAACTATGGCTACACCTTC.

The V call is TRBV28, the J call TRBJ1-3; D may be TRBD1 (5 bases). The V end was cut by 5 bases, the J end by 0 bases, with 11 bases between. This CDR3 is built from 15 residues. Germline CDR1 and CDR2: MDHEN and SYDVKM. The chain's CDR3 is CASSPTQVSGNTIYF. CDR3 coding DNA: TGTGCCAGCAGTCCGACACAGGTCTCTGGAAACACCATATATTTT.

Written as DNA, the CDR3 is TGCGCCAGCAGCCAGCCCCAGACAGGGCGAAACTATGGCTACACCTTC. Translated, it gives CASSQPQTGRNYGYTF. The chain recombines TRBV4-1 with TRBJ1-2; 7 bases agree with TRBD1. CDR1 MGHRA and CDR2 YSYEKL come from the germline V gene. The CDR3 is 16 amino acids. Unmatched junction bases numbered 9, after V lost 3 bases and J lost 2 bases.

This CDR3 reads CASSSEDRSYNEQFF. In DNA, the CDR3 is TGCGCCAGCAGCTCAGAGGACAGGTCATACAATGAGCAGTTCTTC. The V gene is TRBV5-1, the J gene TRBJ2-1, with 7 bases aligning to TRBD1. CDR3 length equals 15 residues. Germline CDR1 and CDR2: SGHRS and YFSETQ. Losses at the gene ends were 3 bases for V and 4 bases for J; bases not matched to a gene: 7.

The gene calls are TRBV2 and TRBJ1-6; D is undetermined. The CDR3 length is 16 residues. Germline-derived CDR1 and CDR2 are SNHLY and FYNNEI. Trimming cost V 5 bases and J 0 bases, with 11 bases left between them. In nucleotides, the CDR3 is TGTGCCAGCAGTAAGGCAGACATCTCCTATAATTCACCCCTCCACTTT. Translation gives CASSKADISYNSPLHF.

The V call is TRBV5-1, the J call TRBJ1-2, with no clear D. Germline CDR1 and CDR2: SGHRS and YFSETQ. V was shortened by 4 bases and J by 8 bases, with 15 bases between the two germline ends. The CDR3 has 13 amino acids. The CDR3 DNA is TGCGCCAGCAGCACATTTGGCGGGGAGGGCTACACCTTC. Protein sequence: CASSTFGGEGYTF.

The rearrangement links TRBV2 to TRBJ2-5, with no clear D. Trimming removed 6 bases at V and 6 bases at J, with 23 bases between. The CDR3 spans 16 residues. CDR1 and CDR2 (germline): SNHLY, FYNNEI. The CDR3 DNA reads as TGTGCCAGCAGCCGCGATCTCAGGATGGGTCCGCAGACCCAGTACTTC. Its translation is CASSRDLRMGPQTQYF.

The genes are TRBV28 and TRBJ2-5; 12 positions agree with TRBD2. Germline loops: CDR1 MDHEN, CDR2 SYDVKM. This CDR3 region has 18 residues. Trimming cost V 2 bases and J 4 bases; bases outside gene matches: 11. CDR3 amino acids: CASSLGLASGGAGETQYF. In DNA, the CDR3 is TGTGCCAGCAGTTTAGGTCTGGCTAGCGGGGGGGCCGGAGAGACCCAGTACTTC.

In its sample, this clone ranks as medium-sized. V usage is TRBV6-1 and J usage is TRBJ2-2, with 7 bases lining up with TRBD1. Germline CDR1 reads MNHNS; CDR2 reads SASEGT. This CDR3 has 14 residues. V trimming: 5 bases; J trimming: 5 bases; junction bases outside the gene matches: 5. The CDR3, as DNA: TGTGCCAGCAGTAATCAGGGGGAGACCGGGGAGCTGTTTTTT. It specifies CASSNQGETGELFF.

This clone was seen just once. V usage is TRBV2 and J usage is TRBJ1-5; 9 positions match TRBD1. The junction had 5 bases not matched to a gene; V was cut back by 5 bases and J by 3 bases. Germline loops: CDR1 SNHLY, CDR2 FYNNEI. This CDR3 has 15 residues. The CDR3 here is CASSSGTGINQPQHF. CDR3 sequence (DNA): TGTGCCAGCAGTTCCGGGACAGGGATCAATCAGCCCCAGCATTTT.

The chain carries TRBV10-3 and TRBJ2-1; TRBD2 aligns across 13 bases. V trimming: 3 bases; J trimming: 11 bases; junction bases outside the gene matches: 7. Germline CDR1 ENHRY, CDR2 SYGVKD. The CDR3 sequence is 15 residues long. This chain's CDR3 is CAISEGTSGTHKQFF. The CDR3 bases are TGTGCCATCAGTGAAGGGACTAGCGGGACACATAAGCAGTTCTTC.

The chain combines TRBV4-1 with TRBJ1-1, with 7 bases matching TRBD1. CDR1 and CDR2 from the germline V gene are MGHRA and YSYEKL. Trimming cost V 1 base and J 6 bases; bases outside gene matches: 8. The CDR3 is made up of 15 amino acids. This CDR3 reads CASSQGDRSRAEAFF. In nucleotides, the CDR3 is TGCGCCAGCAGCCAAGGGGACAGAAGTAGGGCTGAAGCTTTCTTT.

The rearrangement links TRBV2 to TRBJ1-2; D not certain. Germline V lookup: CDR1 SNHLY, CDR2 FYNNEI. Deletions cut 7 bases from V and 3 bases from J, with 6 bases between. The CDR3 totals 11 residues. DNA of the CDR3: TGTGCCAGCATGCAGGACTATGGCTACACCTTC. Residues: CASMQDYGYTF.

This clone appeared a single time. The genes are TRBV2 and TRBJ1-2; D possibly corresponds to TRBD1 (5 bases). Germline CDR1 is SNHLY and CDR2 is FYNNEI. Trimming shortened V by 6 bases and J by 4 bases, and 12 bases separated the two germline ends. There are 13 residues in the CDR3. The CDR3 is CASRLGLLYGYTF. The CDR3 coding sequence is TGTGCCAGCAGGCTGGGACTGCTCTATGGCTACACCTTC. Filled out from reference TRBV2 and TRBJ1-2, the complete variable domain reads EPEVTQTPSHQVTQMGQEVILRCVPISNHLYFYWYRQILGQKVEFLVSFYNNEISEKSEIFDDQFSVERPDGSNFTLKIRSTKLEDSAMYFCASRLGLLYGYTFGSGTRLTVV.

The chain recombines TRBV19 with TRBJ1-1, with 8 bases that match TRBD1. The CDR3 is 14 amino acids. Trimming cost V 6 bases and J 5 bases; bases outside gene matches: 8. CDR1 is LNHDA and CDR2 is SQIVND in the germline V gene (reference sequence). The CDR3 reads CASRRQGAKTEAFF. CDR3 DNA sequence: TGTGCCAGTAGGCGGCAGGGGGCTAAGACTGAAGCTTTCTTT.

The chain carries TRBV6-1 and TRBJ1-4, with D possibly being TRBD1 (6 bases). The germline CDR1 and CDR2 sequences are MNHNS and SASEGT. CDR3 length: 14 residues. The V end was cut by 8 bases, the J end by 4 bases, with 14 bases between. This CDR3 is CASLLDRSNEKLFF. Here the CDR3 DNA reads TGTGCCAGCCTACTGGACAGAAGTAATGAAAAACTGTTTTTT.

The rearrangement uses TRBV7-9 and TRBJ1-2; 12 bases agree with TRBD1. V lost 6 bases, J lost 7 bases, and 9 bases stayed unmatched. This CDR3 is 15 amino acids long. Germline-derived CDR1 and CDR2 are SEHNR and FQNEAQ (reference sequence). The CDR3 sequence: CASRPGQGAGRGYTF. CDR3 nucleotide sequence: TGTGCCAGCAGGCCGGGACAGGGGGCCGGCCGTGGCTACACCTTC.